This T cell receptor (beta chain) was observed in a study of T cells in women clearing cervical HPV infection. Losses at the gene ends were 0 bases for V and 3 bases for J; bases not matched to a gene: 4. This CDR3 is built from 17 residues. Germline CDR1 reads MNHEY; CDR2 reads SVGEGT. Details on this clone: Read coverage stops 3 residues before the CDR3 terminus; the germline J gene supplies the remainder.

TCRdb keeps only in-frame clones here, not all; method: immunoSEQ multiplex PCR. This sample carries roughly 20,000 clones, with more than 4.5% going to the ten biggest clones. Material: blood buffy coat. The chain couples TRBV6-2 or TRBV6-3 to TRBJ2-3; 12 positions agree with TRBD2. The TCR sequence derives from a woman aged 18 to 75 with a cervical HPV16 infection that either progressed to CIN3+ or cleared (not recorded which). CDR3 in amino acids: CASSYSPSGGGTDTQYF. CDR3 DNA, as far as it was read: TGTGCCAGCAGTTACTCCCCTAGCGGGGGGGGGACAGATACG.